This entry features one T cell receptor beta chain sequence. The sample belongs to a study of control samples from healthy donors and cancer patients. The method was immunoSEQ multiplex PCR; TCRdb's version includes in-frame clones alone and lacks a portion of them. Here the sample spans 150,000 or so clones, 88% being singletons. The specimen was blood. The receptor was derived from a woman aged 25 to 45 in good health.

CDR3 bases: TGTGCCAGCAGCCTCCGGGTGGTCAACACCGGGGAGCTGTTTTTT. Translation gives CASSLRVVNTGELFF. V and J are TRBV7-9 and TRBJ2-2; no clear D gene. The germline V gene has CDR1 SEHNR and CDR2 FQNEAQ (reference sequence). The V gene lost 5 bases and the J gene lost 2 bases, with 12 bases spanning the gap. This CDR3 is built from 15 residues.